Below are 26 T cell receptor beta chains sequenced from a single sample in a study of CD8 T cells in Susac syndrome. Reverse transcription of roughly 0.5 to 1 ug RNA was carried out with random hexamers. Using its own MiXCR run on the immunoSEQ multiplex PCR reads, TCRdb lists one record per CDR3 protein. The sample lists around 170,000 distinct CDR3 sequences, approximately 94% occurring once. Sequencing was carried out using CD4+ T cells from PBMCs. The receptors stem from a human donor with Susac syndrome.

The chain recombines TRBV21-1 with TRBJ2-7. TRBV21-1 is marked as a pseudogene. The CDR3 is 10 residues long. The DNA of the CDR3 is TGTGCCAGCAGACCTATCGAGCAGTACTTC. It is translated as CASRPIEQYF.

CDR3 coding DNA: TGCGCCAGCGAAACCCAGCGTGGCGGTCTGGATGAGCAGTTCTTC. Translation: CASETQRGGLDEQFF. The V gene is TRBV4-1, the J gene TRBJ2-1, with no clear D. Germline V gene lookup returns CDR1 MGHRA and CDR2 YSYEKL. Trimming took 8 bases from V and 8 from J, leaving 22 bases between them. This CDR3 is built from 15 residues.

The chain employs TRBV6-1 and TRBJ2-3; D not resolved. Germline values: CDR1 MNHNS, CDR2 SASEGT. V dropped 6 bases and J dropped 4 bases, with 11 bases sitting between them. The CDR3 sequence is 13 residues long. CDR3 protein: CASSPQTADTQYF. The CDR3 DNA reads as TGTGCCAGCAGCCCCCAGACGGCAGATACGCAGTATTTT.

The rearrangement uses TRBV2 and TRBJ1-5; TRBD1 matches 9 bases. Trimming took 6 bases from V and 2 from J; bases not matched to a gene: 5. There are 15 residues in the CDR3. The germline gives CDR1 SNHLY, CDR2 FYNNEI. The CDR3 DNA reads as TGTGCCAGCAGCCGGGACAGGGTGGGCAATCAGCCCCAGCATTTT. Protein product: CASSRDRVGNQPQHF.

The rearrangement uses TRBV20-1 and TRBJ1-2, with TRBD1 as a possible D gene (6 bases). The CDR3 runs 14 residues. Trimming pared 6 bases from V and 8 bases from J, leaving 22 bases between. Germline assignment: CDR1 DFQATT and CDR2 SNEGSKA (reference sequence). CDR3 nucleotides: TGCAGTGCCCTTCGCCTTTGGGGGGGCCAAGGCTACACCTTC. Translating it yields CSALRLWGGQGYTF.

The chain links TRBV12-3 or TRBV12-4 to TRBJ2-5; TRBD2 matches 7 bases. CDR3 length equals 14 residues. V trimming: 6 bases; J trimming: 1 base; junction bases outside the gene matches: 5. This CDR3 reads CASRPGTTQETQYF. The CDR3 nucleotides are TGTGCCAGCAGGCCCGGGACTACCCAAGAGACCCAGTACTTC.

The rearrangement links TRBV5-1 to TRBJ1-1, with D maybe TRBD1 (6 bases). V dropped 4 bases and J dropped 1 base, with 11 bases sitting between them. The CDR3 spans 14 residues. CDR1 SGHRS and CDR2 YFSETQ come from the germline V gene. The CDR3 DNA reads TGCGCCAGCAGCCAAACGACAGGGAACACTGAAGCTTTCTTT. Translation gives CASSQTTGNTEAFF.

The chain combines TRBV7-2 with TRBJ1-2; TRBD1 agrees at 10 bases. Per the germline V gene, CDR1 is SGHTA and CDR2 is FQGNSA. J lost 6 bases, V lost 0 bases, and 10 bases had no gene match. The length of the CDR3 is 17 residues. Written as DNA, the CDR3 is TGTGCCAGCAGCTTAGCGCAAGACAGGGGGCGTATGAATGGCTACACCTTC. The encoded protein is CASSLAQDRGRMNGYTF. Full variable domain (remainder filled in from reference TRBV7-2 and TRBJ1-2): GAGVSQSPSNKVTEKGKDVELRCDPISGHTALYWYRQSLGQGLEFLIYFQGNSAPDKSGLPSDRFSAERTGGSVSTLTIQRTQQEDSAVYLCASSLAQDRGRMNGYTFGSGTRLTVV.

The chain is built from TRBV28 and TRBJ1-1; the D gene is possibly TRBD1 (6 bases). There are 13 residues in the CDR3. V was pared by 7 bases and J by 4 bases, with 13 bases between. Per germline, CDR1 MDHEN and CDR2 SYDVKM. CDR3 DNA: TGTGCCAGCACCGTAACAGGGCCCACTGAAGCTTTCTTT. It translates to CASTVTGPTEAFF.

The genes are TRBV28 and TRBJ2-5, with D maybe TRBD1 (6 bases). Between the trimmed V and J ends, which lost 7 bases and 7 bases, there was a span of 19 bases. The CDR3 sequence is 14 residues long. The germline CDR1 and CDR2 sequences are MDHEN and SYDVKM. CDR3 protein: CASTFQGGSSTQYF. CDR3 nucleotides: TGTGCCAGCACCTTCCAAGGGGGAAGTTCGACCCAGTACTTC.

The table lists this clonotype with a count of one. V is TRBV15 and J is TRBJ2-5, with D tentatively TRBD1 (5 bases). The CDR3 spans 14 residues. Trimming took off 1 base at V and 2 bases at J, with 8 bases between the two ends. CDR1 is LNHNV and CDR2 is YYDKDF in the germline V gene (reference sequence). The CDR3 here is CATSRVAGQETQYF. The CDR3 region has the DNA TGTGCCACCAGCAGAGTGGCAGGGCAAGAGACCCAGTACTTC.

This clonotype was picked up one time. The rearrangement links TRBV15 to TRBJ2-1; TRBD1 matches 12 bases. J was trimmed by 9 bases and V by 2 bases; bases with no gene match: 5. The CDR3 has 15 amino acids. Germline CDR1 LNHNV, CDR2 YYDKDF (reference sequence). CDR3 region: CATSRRDRGPSEQFF. The CDR3 DNA is TGTGCCACCAGCAGAAGGGACAGGGGGCCTAGTGAGCAGTTCTTC.

This chain joins TRBV25-1 and TRBJ2-7, with D maybe TRBD1 (5 bases). Trimming left V 1 base short and J 5 bases short, with 12 bases between. Germline values: CDR1 MGHDK, CDR2 SYGVNS. This CDR3 spans 14 amino acids. The CDR3 DNA is TGTGCCAGCAGTGAATTTAAGGGGCTGGACGAGCAGTACTTC. This codes for CASSEFKGLDEQYF.

The V call is TRBV29-1, the J call TRBJ2-2, with D possibly TRBD2 on 5 matching bases. The CDR3 is made up of 14 amino acids. Germline V lookup: CDR1 SQVTM, CDR2 ANQGSEA. Trimming shortened V by 2 bases and J by 1 base, and 8 bases separated the two germline ends. The CDR3 DNA reads TGCAGCGTTGAAATGCGGGTGAACACCGGGGAGCTGTTTTTT. Translated: CSVEMRVNTGELFF.

The chain links TRBV15 to TRBJ2-5; perhaps TRBD1 as D (6 bases). V shed 1 base and J shed 4 bases, with 16 bases lying between them. This CDR3 spans 16 amino acids. CDR1 is LNHNV and CDR2 is YYDKDF in the germline V gene (reference sequence). The CDR3: CATSRAGQPFGETQYF. In DNA, the CDR3 is TGTGCCACCAGCAGAGCAGGACAGCCGTTCGGAGAGACCCAGTACTTC.

The chain links TRBV2 to TRBJ2-2; the D is unclear. Germline CDR1 SNHLY, CDR2 FYNNEI. The CDR3 has 15 residues. V gave up 4 bases and J gave up 3 bases, with 12 bases separating them. In DNA, the CDR3 is TGTGCCAGCAGTGCGTCCAGACCAGACACCGGGGAGCTGTTTTTT. Amino acid sequence: CASSASRPDTGELFF.

This sequence joins TRBV10-3 and TRBJ1-6, with D possibly being TRBD1 (5 bases). The CDR3 length is 16 residues. Germline-derived CDR1 and CDR2 are ENHRY and SYGVKD. V shed 4 bases and J shed 6 bases, with 16 bases lying between them. Written as DNA, the CDR3 is TGTGCCATCAGTGCCCTCGGACCGGGGGGTAATTCACCCCTCCACTTT. It encodes CAISALGPGGNSPLHF.

The J gene is TRBJ1-2, the V gene TRBV2, with D possibly matching TRBD1 (5 bases). V was trimmed by 5 bases and J by 3 bases, leaving 13 bases between them. The CDR3 runs to 14 residues. CDR1 SNHLY and CDR2 FYNNEI come from the germline V gene. This CDR3 reads CASSSRGRYYGYTF. CDR3 DNA: TGTGCCAGCAGTTCCCGGGGACGGTACTATGGCTACACCTTC.

The chain carries TRBV20-1 and TRBJ1-3; TRBD1 aligns across 9 bases. The CDR3 loop spans 14 amino acids. Per the germline V gene, CDR1 is DFQATT and CDR2 is SNEGSKA (reference sequence). J gave up 0 bases and V 3 bases, and 0 bases lay outside the gene matches. The CDR3 sequence is CSARGQGSGNTIYF. CDR3 nucleotides: TGCAGTGCTAGGGGACAGGGCTCTGGAAACACCATATATTTT.

V is TRBV5-6 and J is TRBJ2-4, with D perhaps TRBD1 (5 bases). Germline-derived CDR1 and CDR2 are SGHDT and YYEEEE. The CDR3 spans 15 residues. The V and J ends lost 0 bases and 6 bases respectively, with 13 bases between them. CDR3 coding DNA: TGTGCCAGCAGCTTGGAACAGGCCCATCTAAACATTCAGTACTTC. Encoded protein: CASSLEQAHLNIQYF.

The rearrangement links TRBV12-3 or TRBV12-4 to TRBJ2-3; maybe TRBD2 (6 bases). The CDR3 length is 15 residues. Deletions cut 7 bases from V and 6 bases from J, with 20 bases between. The DNA for the CDR3 is TGTGCCAGCACCTTAGGGGTCCTTGGGGGGGATACGCAGTATTTT. Translation gives CASTLGVLGGDTQYF.

This chain connects TRBV5-1 to TRBJ2-6, with 9 positions matching TRBD1. Trimming at V came to 3 bases and at J to 4 bases, leaving 8 bases not matched to a gene. CDR1 is SGHRS and CDR2 is YFSETQ in the germline V gene. The CDR3 covers 17 residues. CDR3: CASSYTQGAKGANVLTF. The CDR3 DNA reads as TGCGCCAGCAGCTATACACAGGGGGCGAAGGGGGCCAACGTCCTGACTTTC.

This chain uses TRBV4-3 with TRBJ2-7; weak D call: TRBD1 (6 bases). Germline V gene data show CDR1 as LGHNA and CDR2 as YSLEER. V lost 3 bases, J lost 1 base, and 10 bases lay in between. The CDR3 consists of 14 residues. CDR3 nucleotides: TGCGCCAGCAGCCACCGACAGGAGTCCTACGAGCAGTACTTC. Residues: CASSHRQESYEQYF.

The gene calls are TRBV20-1 and TRBJ1-2, with 9 bases fitting TRBD1. V dropped 4 bases and J dropped 7; count of bases not matched to a gene: 7. This CDR3 has 13 amino acids. Germline CDR1 DFQATT, CDR2 SNEGSKA (reference sequence). CDR3 in amino acids: CSAMDRGFSGYTF. The CDR3 bases are TGCAGTGCTATGGACAGGGGTTTTAGTGGCTACACCTTC.

The J gene is TRBJ1-1, the V gene TRBV29-1; D uncertain. CDR1 is SQVTM and CDR2 is ANQGSEA in the germline V gene. This CDR3 spans 13 amino acids. V dropped 6 bases and J dropped 0 bases, with 11 bases sitting between them. In nucleotides, the CDR3 is TGCAGCGTCCGGACGGCTATGAACACTGAAGCTTTCTTT. The encoded protein is CSVRTAMNTEAFF.

The chain has TRBV6-1 and TRBJ1-1; TRBD1 matches 9 bases. After removal of 10 bases from V and 1 base from J, the junction contained 4 bases not matched to a gene. Germline assignment: CDR1 MNHNS and CDR2 SASEGT. This CDR3 region has 13 residues. The CDR3 loop reads CATGQGPNTEAFF. CDR3 in DNA: TGTGCCACCGGACAGGGGCCGAACACTGAAGCTTTCTTT.